This passage covers 20 T cell receptor beta chains from one sample sequenced in a study of blood T cell repertoires in COVID-19. Only in-frame clones appear in the TCRdb table, and some are missing; sequencing was by immunoSEQ multiplex PCR. This table has about 61,000 clones, about 87% appearing once. The sequencing sample was made of peripheral blood. The source is a man in his 60s with acute or convalescent COVID-19.

The chain links TRBV11-2 to TRBJ1-6; 7 bases fit TRBD1. Germline V lookup: CDR1 SGHAT, CDR2 FQNNGV. The CDR3 is 15 amino acids. J was trimmed by 9 bases and V by 1 base; bases with no gene match: 6. CDR3 DNA: TGTGCCAGCAGCTTAGTATTACAGGGGAGTTCACCCCTCCACTTT. It is translated as CASSLVLQGSSPLHF.

This clone was picked up a small number of times. The chain combines TRBV10-3 with TRBJ2-1, with 9 bases that match TRBD2. Germline V CDR1 and CDR2: ENHRY, SYGVKD. V gave up 5 bases and J gave up 8 bases; unmatched junction bases: 16. The CDR3 has 17 residues. CDR3 nucleotides: TGTGCCATCAGTTTTGGCGGGGGGGCTCCCTCTGGCTATGAGCAGTTCTTC. Protein sequence: CAISFGGGAPSGYEQFF.

The chain recombines TRBV18 with TRBJ2-1, with TRBD1 identical over 8 bases. The CDR3 extends over 15 amino acids. CDR1 is KGHSH and CDR2 is LQKENI in the germline V gene. Germline trimming cut 3 bases from V and 6 bases from J; bases unmatched to any gene: 7. The CDR3 reads CASSPGQGSSNEQFF. CDR3 sequence (DNA): TGTGCCAGCTCACCCGGACAGGGAAGTAGCAATGAGCAGTTCTTC.

The chain carries TRBV3-1 (or the pseudogene TRBV3-2) and TRBJ2-5; D gene unclear. Per germline, CDR1 LGHDT and CDR2 YNNKEL (reference sequence). The CDR3 totals 15 residues. V lost 0 bases and J 1 base, leaving 9 bases between the germline ends. The CDR3 sequence is CASSQDEASQETQYF. CDR3 bases: TGTGCCAGCAGCCAAGATGAGGCATCCCAAGAGACCCAGTACTTC.

The chain uses TRBV6-5 and TRBJ2-3, with TRBD1 as a possible D gene (6 bases). Germline V lookup: CDR1 MNHEY, CDR2 SVGAGI. CDR3 length equals 15 residues. V lost 0 bases and J 2 bases, leaving 9 bases between the germline ends. The CDR3 region is CASSYSGQNTDTQYF. CDR3 DNA: TGTGCCAGCAGTTACTCCGGACAGAACACAGATACGCAGTATTTT.

The chain links TRBV30 to TRBJ1-4, with no clear D. The CDR3 is 15 residues long. The V end lost 3 bases, the J end lost 3 bases, and 14 bases lay between the germline ends. The germline V gene has CDR1 GTSNPN and CDR2 SVGIG (reference sequence). In DNA, the CDR3 is TGTGCCTGGAGAGCTGAGCTCCGGGCTAATGAAAAACTGTTTTTT. Its translation: CAWRAELRANEKLFF.

This chain uses TRBV5-1 with TRBJ1-1, with 10 bases fitting TRBD1. Germline V gene sequence: CDR1 SGHRS, CDR2 YFSETQ. The CDR3 is 14 amino acids. V lost 3 bases and J lost 10; bases outside the gene matches: 9. The DNA of the CDR3 is TGCGCCAGCAGCTCGGGGACAGGGGACGCGCGAGCTTTCTTT. This gives the protein CASSSGTGDARAFF.

The rearrangement uses TRBV4-3 and TRBJ2-2; D unresolved. From germline, CDR1 is LGHNA and CDR2 YSLEER. The CDR3 consists of 15 residues. The V end was cut by 0 bases, the J end by 3 bases, with 8 bases between. The CDR3, as DNA: TGCGCCAGCAGCCAAGACGACTTATACACCGGGGAGCTGTTTTTT. This gives the protein CASSQDDLYTGELFF.

This chain connects TRBV11-2 to TRBJ1-3; D may be TRBD1 (6 bases). V was pared by 0 bases and J by 4 bases, with 7 bases between. This CDR3 has 14 residues. Germline V gene lookup returns CDR1 SGHAT and CDR2 FQNNGV. CDR3 residues: CASSLDRGGNTIYF. As DNA, the CDR3 is TGTGCCAGCAGCTTAGACAGGGGAGGAAACACCATATATTTT.

The chain has TRBV20-1 and TRBJ2-5; 12 bases agree with TRBD2. Germline V gives CDR1 DFQATT, CDR2 SNEGSKA (reference sequence). Trimming at V came to 3 bases and at J to 0 bases, leaving 5 bases not matched to a gene. The CDR3 length is 16 residues. The CDR3 loop reads CSASPTSGGYQETQYF. In DNA form, the CDR3 reads TGCAGTGCTAGTCCCACTAGCGGGGGGTACCAAGAGACCCAGTACTTC.

J is TRBJ2-1 and V is TRBV14; perhaps TRBD2 as D (5 bases). Deletions cut 4 bases from V and 2 bases from J, with 12 bases between. CDR1 and CDR2 (germline): SGHDN, FVKESK. The CDR3 sequence is 15 residues long. CDR3 coding DNA: TGTGCCAGCAGCCCCCTCGGGGTTCCCTACAATGAGCAGTTCTTC. Translating gives CASSPLGVPYNEQFF. Full variable domain (remainder filled in from reference TRBV14 and TRBJ2-1): EAGVTQFPSHSVIEKGQTVTLRCDPISGHDNLYWYRRVMGKEIKFLLHFVKESKQDESGMPNNRFLAERTGGTYSTLKVQPAELEDSGVYFCASSPLGVPYNEQFFGPGTRLTVL.

This sequence joins TRBV7-2 and TRBJ2-1, with 10 bases matching TRBD2. Germline CDR1 SGHTA, CDR2 FQGNSA. With V trimmed by 5 bases and J by 0 bases, 4 bases remained unmatched. The CDR3 totals 16 residues. CDR3 protein: CASSNSGGLSYNEQFF. CDR3 nucleotides: TGTGCCAGCAGCAATAGCGGGGGGCTCTCCTACAATGAGCAGTTCTTC.

The CDR3: CASSLIAGTTDTQYF. The CDR3 nucleotides read TGTGCCAGCAGCTTGATAGCGGGTACCACAGATACGCAGTATTTT. The chain combines TRBV7-2 with TRBJ2-3; TRBD2 matches 7 bases. Trimming at V came to 3 bases and at J to 2 bases, leaving 5 bases not matched to a gene. The CDR3 length is 15 residues. CDR1 SGHTA and CDR2 FQGNSA come from the germline V gene.

The chain couples TRBV9 to TRBJ1-2; 7 nucleotides line up with TRBD1. The CDR3 is 17 amino acids. Per germline, CDR1 SGDLS and CDR2 YYNGEE. Trimming at V came to 4 bases and at J to 3 bases, leaving 15 bases not matched to a gene. CDR3 sequence (DNA): TGTGCCAGCAGCCCCGGAAATGGAGGGGGCTCTGACTATGGCTACACCTTC. Translated, it gives CASSPGNGGGSDYGYTF. The full variable domain, rest sourced from reference TRBV9 and TRBJ1-2, is DSGVTQTPKHLITATGQRVTLRCSPRSGDLSVYWYQQSLDQGLQFLIQYYNGEERAKGNILERFSAQQFPDLHSELNLSSLELGDSALYFCASSPGNGGGSDYGYTFGSGTRLTVV.

The chain has TRBV7-2 and TRBJ2-4, with a tentative D call TRBD1 (5 bases). CDR1 and CDR2 from the germline V gene are SGHTA and FQGNSA. Trimming cost V 1 base and J 1 base, with 5 bases left between them. This CDR3 is 14 amino acids long. The CDR3 DNA is TGTGCCAGCAGCTTAGACAGGGCCAAAAACATTCAGTACTTC. This gives the protein CASSLDRAKNIQYF. Supplemented by reference TRBV7-2 and TRBJ2-4, the full variable domain reads GAGVSQSPSNKVTEKGKDVELRCDPISGHTALYWYRQSLGQGLEFLIYFQGNSAPDKSGLPSDRFSAERTGGSVSTLTIQRTQQEDSAVYLCASSLDRAKNIQYFGAGTRLSVL.

This chain links TRBV6-6 with TRBJ1-2; no clear D. This CDR3 is built from 14 residues. V shed 6 bases and J shed 4 bases, with 15 bases lying between them. CDR1 and CDR2 (germline): MNHNY, SVGAGI (reference sequence). CDR3 loop: CASRTTGVIYGYTF. The CDR3 nucleotides read TGTGCCAGCAGGACGACCGGGGTTATCTATGGCTACACCTTC.

This clone was recorded a few times. The rearrangement joins TRBV6-2 or TRBV6-3 to TRBJ2-7, with D possibly matching TRBD1 (6 bases). The CDR3 is 14 residues long. The germline CDR1 and CDR2 sequences are MNHEY and SVGEGT. The ends were cut back, 0 bases at V and 2 bases at J, with 8 bases in the middle. The CDR3 loop is CASSYSTGAYEQYF. The CDR3 DNA reads TGTGCCAGCAGTTACTCGACAGGAGCCTACGAGCAGTACTTC.

This sequence joins TRBV5-4 and TRBJ2-3, with TRBD2 matching 9 bases. CDR1 SGHNT and CDR2 YYREEE come from the germline V gene (reference sequence). V trimming: 4 bases; J trimming: 5 bases; junction bases outside the gene matches: 5. The CDR3 covers 14 residues. CDR3 in amino acids: CASSRGLAGDTQYF. CDR3 coding DNA: TGTGCCAGCAGCAGGGGACTAGCTGGAGATACGCAGTATTTT.

This rearrangement joins TRBV19 to TRBJ2-3; 12 nucleotides line up with TRBD2. CDR1 LNHDA and CDR2 SQIVND come from the germline V gene (reference sequence). This CDR3 has 17 residues. J lost 1 base, V lost 6 bases, and 8 bases had no gene match. The DNA of the CDR3 is TGTGCCAGTAGCCCCGGGGCTAGCGGGGGGGGCACAGATACGCAGTATTTT. This translates into CASSPGASGGGTDTQYF. The variable domain in full, completed from reference TRBV19 and TRBJ2-3, reads DGGITQSPKYLFRKEGQNVTLSCEQNLNHDAMYWYRQDPGQGLRLIYYSQIVNDFQKGDIAEGYSVSREKKESFPLTVTSAQKNPTAFYLCASSPGASGGGTDTQYFGPGTRLTVL.

The chain has TRBV1 and TRBJ2-7; the D call TRBD2 from the table was never checked on the DNA. TRBV1 is classified as a pseudogene. The CDR3 has 14 amino acids. CDR3 nucleotides: TGCACCAGCAGCCGGAGGAAAGGGTGGAACGAGCAGTACTTC. Protein product: CTSSRRKGWNEQYF.